This T cell receptor beta chain came from a study of tumor T cells in aggressive B-cell lymphoma. The CDR3 runs to 12 residues. Only in-frame clones appear in the TCRdb table, and some are missing; sequencing was by immunoSEQ multiplex PCR. The sample holds under 6,500 clones, 82% seen once. This chain links TRBV21-1 with TRBJ2-7; the DNA was not used to check the table's D call, TRBD2. TRBV21-1 is listed as a pseudogene. Material: tumor tissue. The sequence derives from an adult with diffuse large B cell lymphoma. The CDR3 region is CASSKVGTTFHF. The CDR3, as DNA: TGTGCCAGCAGCAAAGTCGGGACTACTTTCCACTTC.